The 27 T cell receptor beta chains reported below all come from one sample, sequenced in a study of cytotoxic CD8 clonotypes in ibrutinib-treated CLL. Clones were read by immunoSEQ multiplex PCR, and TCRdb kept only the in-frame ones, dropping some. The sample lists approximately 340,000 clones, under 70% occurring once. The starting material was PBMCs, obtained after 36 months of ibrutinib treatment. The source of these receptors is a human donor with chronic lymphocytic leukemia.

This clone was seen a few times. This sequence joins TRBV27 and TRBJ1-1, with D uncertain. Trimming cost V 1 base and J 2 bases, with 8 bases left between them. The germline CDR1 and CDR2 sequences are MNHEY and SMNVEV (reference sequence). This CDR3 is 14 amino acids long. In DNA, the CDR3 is TGTGCCAGCAGTTTATGGGGATCCAACACTGAAGCTTTCTTT. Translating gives CASSLWGSNTEAFF.

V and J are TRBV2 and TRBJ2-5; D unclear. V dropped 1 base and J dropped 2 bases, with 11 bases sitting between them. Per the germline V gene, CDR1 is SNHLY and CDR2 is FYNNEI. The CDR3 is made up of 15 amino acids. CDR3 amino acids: CASSEVGRGQETQYF. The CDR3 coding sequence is TGTGCCAGCAGTGAAGTTGGGCGCGGACAAGAGACCCAGTACTTC.

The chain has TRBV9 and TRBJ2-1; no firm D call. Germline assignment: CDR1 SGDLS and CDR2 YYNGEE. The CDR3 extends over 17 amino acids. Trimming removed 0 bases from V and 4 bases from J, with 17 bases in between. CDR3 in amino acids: CASSVDGTGYGYNEQFF. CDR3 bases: TGTGCCAGCAGCGTAGACGGCACCGGGTACGGGTACAATGAGCAGTTCTTC. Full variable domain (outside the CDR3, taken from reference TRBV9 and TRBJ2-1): DSGVTQTPKHLITATGQRVTLRCSPRSGDLSVYWYQQSLDQGLQFLIQYYNGEERAKGNILERFSAQQFPDLHSELNLSSLELGDSALYFCASSVDGTGYGYNEQFFGPGTRLTVL.

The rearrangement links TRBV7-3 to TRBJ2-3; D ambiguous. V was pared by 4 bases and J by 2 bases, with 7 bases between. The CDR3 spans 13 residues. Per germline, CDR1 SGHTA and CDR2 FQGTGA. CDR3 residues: CASSYSYTDTQYF. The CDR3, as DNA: TGTGCCAGCAGCTACAGTTACACAGATACGCAGTATTTT.

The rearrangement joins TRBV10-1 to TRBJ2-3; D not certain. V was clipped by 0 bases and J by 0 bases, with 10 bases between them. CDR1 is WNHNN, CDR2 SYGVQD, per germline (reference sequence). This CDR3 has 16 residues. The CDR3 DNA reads TGCGCCAGCAGTGAGTCCCAGCGCTATAGCACAGATACGCAGTATTTT. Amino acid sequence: CASSESQRYSTDTQYF.

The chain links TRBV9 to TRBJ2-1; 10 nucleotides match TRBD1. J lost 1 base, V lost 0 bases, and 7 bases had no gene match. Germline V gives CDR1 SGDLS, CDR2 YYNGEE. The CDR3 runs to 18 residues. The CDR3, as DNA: TGTGCCAGCAGCGTAGTAGGGAGGGGACAGGGGTCCTACAATGAGCAGTTCTTC. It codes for CASSVVGRGQGSYNEQFF.

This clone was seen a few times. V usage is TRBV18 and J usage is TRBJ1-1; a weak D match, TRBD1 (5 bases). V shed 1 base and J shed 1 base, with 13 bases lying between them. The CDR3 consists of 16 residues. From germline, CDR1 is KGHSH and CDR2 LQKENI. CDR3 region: CASSPQRTTGNTEAFF. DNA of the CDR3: TGTGCCAGCTCACCACAAAGAACCACAGGGAACACTGAAGCTTTCTTT.

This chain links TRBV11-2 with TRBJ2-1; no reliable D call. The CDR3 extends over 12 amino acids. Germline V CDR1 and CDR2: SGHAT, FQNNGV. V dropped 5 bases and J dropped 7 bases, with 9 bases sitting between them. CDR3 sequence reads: CASSLSLNEQFF. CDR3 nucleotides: TGTGCCAGCAGCCTTAGCTTGAATGAGCAGTTCTTC.

DNA for the CDR3: TGCAGCGTCCTGACAGGGACTAGCACAGATACGCAGTATTTT. Its protein product is CSVLTGTSTDTQYF. The chain uses TRBV29-1 and TRBJ2-3; weak D call: TRBD1 (7 bases). The CDR3 spans 14 residues. V lost 6 bases, J lost 0 bases, and 13 bases lay in between. Per germline, CDR1 SQVTM and CDR2 ANQGSEA.

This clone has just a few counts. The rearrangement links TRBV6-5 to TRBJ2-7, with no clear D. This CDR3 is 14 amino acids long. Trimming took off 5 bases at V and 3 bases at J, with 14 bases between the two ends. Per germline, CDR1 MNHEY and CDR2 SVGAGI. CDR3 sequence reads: CASSPITSHYEQYF. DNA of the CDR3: TGTGCCAGCAGTCCGATCACGAGTCACTACGAGCAGTACTTC.

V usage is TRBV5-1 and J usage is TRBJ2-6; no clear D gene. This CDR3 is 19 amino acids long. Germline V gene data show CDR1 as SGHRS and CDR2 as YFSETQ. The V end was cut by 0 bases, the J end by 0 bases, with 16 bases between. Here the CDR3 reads CASSLGYRDEASGANVLTF. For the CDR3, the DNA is TGCGCCAGCAGCTTGGGATACCGCGATGAAGCCTCTGGGGCCAACGTCCTGACTTTC.

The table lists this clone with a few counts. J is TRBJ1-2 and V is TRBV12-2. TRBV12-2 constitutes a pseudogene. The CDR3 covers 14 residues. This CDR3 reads CARTQFGCNYGYTF. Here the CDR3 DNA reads TGTGCAAGGACCCAATTTGGTTGTAACTATGGCTACACCTTC.

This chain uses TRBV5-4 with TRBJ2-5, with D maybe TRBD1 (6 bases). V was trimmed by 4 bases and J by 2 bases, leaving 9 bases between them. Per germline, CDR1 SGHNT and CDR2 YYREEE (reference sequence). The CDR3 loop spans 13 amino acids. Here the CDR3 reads CASSTGQQETQYF. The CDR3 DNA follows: TGTGCCAGCAGCACCGGACAGCAAGAGACCCAGTACTTC.

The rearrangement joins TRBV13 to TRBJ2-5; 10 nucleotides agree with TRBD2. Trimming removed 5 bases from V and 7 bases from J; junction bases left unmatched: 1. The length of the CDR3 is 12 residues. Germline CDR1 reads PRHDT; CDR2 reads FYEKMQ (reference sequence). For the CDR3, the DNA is TGTGCCAGCAGCCGACTAGCGGGGACCCAGTACTTC. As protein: CASSRLAGTQYF.

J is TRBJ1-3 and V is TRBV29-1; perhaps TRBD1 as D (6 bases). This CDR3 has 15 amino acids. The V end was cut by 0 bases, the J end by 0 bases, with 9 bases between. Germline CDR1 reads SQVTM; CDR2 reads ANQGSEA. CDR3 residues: CSVEDGGGSGNTIYF. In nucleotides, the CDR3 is TGCAGCGTTGAAGATGGGGGCGGCTCTGGAAACACCATATATTTT.

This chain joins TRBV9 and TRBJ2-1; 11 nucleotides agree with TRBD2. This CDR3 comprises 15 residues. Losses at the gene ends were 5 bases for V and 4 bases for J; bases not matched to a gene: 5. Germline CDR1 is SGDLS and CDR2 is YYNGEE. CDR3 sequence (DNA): TGTGCCAGCAGTGATACTAGCGGGGGTTACAATGAGCAGTTCTTC. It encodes CASSDTSGGYNEQFF.

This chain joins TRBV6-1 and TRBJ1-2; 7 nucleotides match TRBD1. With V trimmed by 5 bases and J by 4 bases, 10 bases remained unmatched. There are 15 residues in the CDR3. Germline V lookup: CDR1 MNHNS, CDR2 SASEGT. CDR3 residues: CASSPTGVPTYGYTF. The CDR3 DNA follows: TGTGCCAGCAGTCCTACAGGGGTCCCTACCTATGGCTACACCTTC.

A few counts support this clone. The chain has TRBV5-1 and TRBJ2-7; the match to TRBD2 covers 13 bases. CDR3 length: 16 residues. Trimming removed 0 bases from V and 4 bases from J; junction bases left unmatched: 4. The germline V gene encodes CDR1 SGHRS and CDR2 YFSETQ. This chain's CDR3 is CASSLEGLAGLYEQYF. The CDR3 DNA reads TGCGCCAGCAGCTTGGAGGGACTAGCGGGGTTATACGAGCAGTACTTC. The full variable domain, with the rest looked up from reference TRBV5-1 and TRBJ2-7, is KAGVTQTPRYLIKTRGQQVTLSCSPISGHRSVSWYQQTPGQGLQFLFEYFSETQRNKGNFPGRFSGRQFSNSRSEMNVSTLELGDSALYLCASSLEGLAGLYEQYFGPGTRLTVT.

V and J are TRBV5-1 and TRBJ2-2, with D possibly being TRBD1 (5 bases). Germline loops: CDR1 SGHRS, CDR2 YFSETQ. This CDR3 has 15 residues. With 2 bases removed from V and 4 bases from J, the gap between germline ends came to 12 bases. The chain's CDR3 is CASSFGDRSTGELFF. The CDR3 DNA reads TGCGCCAGCAGCTTTGGAGACAGAAGCACCGGGGAGCTGTTTTTT. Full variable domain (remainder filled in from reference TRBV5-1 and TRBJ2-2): KAGVTQTPRYLIKTRGQQVTLSCSPISGHRSVSWYQQTPGQGLQFLFEYFSETQRNKGNFPGRFSGRQFSNSRSEMNVSTLELGDSALYLCASSFGDRSTGELFFGEGSRLTVL.

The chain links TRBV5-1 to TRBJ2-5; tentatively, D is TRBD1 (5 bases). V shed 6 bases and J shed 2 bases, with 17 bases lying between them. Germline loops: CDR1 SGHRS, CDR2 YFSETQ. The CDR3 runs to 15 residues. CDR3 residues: CASTFGGARQETQYF. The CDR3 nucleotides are TGCGCCAGCACCTTCGGTGGGGCCCGGCAAGAGACCCAGTACTTC.

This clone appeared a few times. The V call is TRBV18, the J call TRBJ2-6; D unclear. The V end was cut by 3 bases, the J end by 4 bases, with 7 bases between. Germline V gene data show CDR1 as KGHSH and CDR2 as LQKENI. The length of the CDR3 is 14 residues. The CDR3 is CASSPLAGANVLTF. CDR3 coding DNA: TGTGCCAGCTCACCTCTTGCCGGGGCCAACGTCCTGACTTTC. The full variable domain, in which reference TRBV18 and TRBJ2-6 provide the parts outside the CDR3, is NAGVMQNPRHLVRRRGQEARLRCSPMKGHSHVYWYRQLPEEGLKFMVYLQKENIIDESGMPKERFSAEFPKEGPSILRIQQVVRGDSAAYFCASSPLAGANVLTFGAGSRLTVL.

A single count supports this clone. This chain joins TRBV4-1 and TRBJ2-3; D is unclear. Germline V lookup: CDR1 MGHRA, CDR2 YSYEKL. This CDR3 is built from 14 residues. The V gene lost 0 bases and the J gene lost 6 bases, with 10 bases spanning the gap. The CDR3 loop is CASSQEIRFDTQYF. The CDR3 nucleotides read TGCGCCAGCAGCCAAGAGATCCGATTTGATACGCAGTATTTT.

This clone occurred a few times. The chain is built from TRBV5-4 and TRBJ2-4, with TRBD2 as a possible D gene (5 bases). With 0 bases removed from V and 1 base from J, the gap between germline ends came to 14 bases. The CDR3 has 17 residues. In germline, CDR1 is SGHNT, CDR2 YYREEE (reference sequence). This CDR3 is CASSLANNRDAKNIQYF. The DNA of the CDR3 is TGTGCCAGCAGCTTGGCGAACAACCGGGATGCCAAAAACATTCAGTACTTC.

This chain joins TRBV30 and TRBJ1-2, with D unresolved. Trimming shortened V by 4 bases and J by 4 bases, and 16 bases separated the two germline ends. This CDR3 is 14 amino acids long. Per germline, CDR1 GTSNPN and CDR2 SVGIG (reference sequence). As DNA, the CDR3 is TGTGCCTGGACTCTTCTTAGGGTCGGCTATGGCTACACCTTC. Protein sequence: CAWTLLRVGYGYTF.

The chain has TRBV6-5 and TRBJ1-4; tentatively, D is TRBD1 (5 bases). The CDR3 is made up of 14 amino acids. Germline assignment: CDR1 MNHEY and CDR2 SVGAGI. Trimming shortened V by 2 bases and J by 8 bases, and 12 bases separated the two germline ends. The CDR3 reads CASSYGGKGEKLFF. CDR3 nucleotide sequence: TGTGCCAGCAGTTACGGGGGAAAAGGGGAAAAACTGTTTTTT.

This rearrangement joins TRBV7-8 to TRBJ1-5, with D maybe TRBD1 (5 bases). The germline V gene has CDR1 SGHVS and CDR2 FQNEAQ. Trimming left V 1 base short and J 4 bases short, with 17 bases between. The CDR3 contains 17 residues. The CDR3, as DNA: TGTGCCAGCAGCTTAGGGTGGTTGGTGCAGGGAAATCAGCCCCAGCATTTT. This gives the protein CASSLGWLVQGNQPQHF.

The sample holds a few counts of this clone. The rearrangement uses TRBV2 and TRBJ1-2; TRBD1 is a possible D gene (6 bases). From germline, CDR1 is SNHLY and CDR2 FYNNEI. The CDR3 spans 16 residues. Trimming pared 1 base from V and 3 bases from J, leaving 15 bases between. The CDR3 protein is CASSEGGTGGYYGYTF. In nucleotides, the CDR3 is TGTGCCAGCAGTGAAGGGGGGACCGGGGGCTACTATGGCTACACCTTC.